Each of the 7 T cell receptor beta chains below was sequenced from the same sample in a study of blood T cells in healthy people across ages. The use of a sample-barcoded 5' primer and a J-beta primer mix characterized a second PCR of about 6 to 12 cycles. A single record per CDR3 protein comes from TCRdb applying MiXCR to the 5' RACE reads. This sample has some 800,000 distinct CDR3 sequences, with approximately 44% found just once. The sequenced material came from blood. The receptors were gathered from a man in his 60s in good health.

This chain links TRBV6-6 with TRBJ1-5; 7 nucleotides match TRBD1. The CDR3 contains 16 residues. The ends lost 6 bases at V and 1 base at J; junction bases unmatched: 9. Germline lookup yields CDR1 MNHNY and CDR2 SVGAGI (reference sequence). CDR3 nucleotide sequence: TGTGCCAGCAGAACCGGACAGGCAGGGAGCAATCAGCCCCAGCATTTT. This codes for CASRTGQAGSNQPQHF.

The rearrangement links TRBV11-2 to TRBJ2-6; D is possibly TRBD1 (6 bases). Per the germline V gene, CDR1 is SGHAT and CDR2 is FQNNGV. This CDR3 is built from 15 residues. Trimming took 1 base from V and 4 from J, leaving 8 bases between them. The DNA for the CDR3 is TGTGCCAGCAGCTTAGCCCAGGGGGGGGCCAACGTCCTGACTTTC. This codes for CASSLAQGGANVLTF.

The V gene is TRBV7-2, the J gene TRBJ2-7, with D unresolved. Germline V gene lookup returns CDR1 SGHTA and CDR2 FQGNSA. The CDR3 runs 12 residues. V lost 5 bases and J lost 2, with 7 bases in between. The CDR3, as DNA: TGTGCCAGCAGCCCCGCCCCCTACGAGCAGTACTTC. As protein: CASSPAPYEQYF.

Notes on this clonotype: A read error may be the cause here, since a much bigger clone is one base away. Written as DNA, the CDR3 is TGTGCCAGCAAGTCGGGCACTGAAGCTTTCTTT. This translates into CASKSGTEAFF. The V call is TRBV3-1, the J call TRBJ1-1, with D unclear. V was clipped by 7 bases and J by 4 bases, with 7 bases between them. There are 11 residues in the CDR3. The germline CDR1 and CDR2 sequences are LGHDT and YNNKEL (reference sequence).

This chain connects TRBV11-2 to TRBJ1-2; D gene unclear. The CDR3 consists of 12 residues. Germline assignment: CDR1 SGHAT and CDR2 FQNNGV. V lost 6 bases to trimming and J lost 12 bases, with 17 bases between them. CDR3 protein: CASSIRGGHNTF. CDR3 DNA: TGTGCCAGCAGTATCCGGGGAGGGCACAACACCTTC.

This clonotype was seen only a few times. The rearrangement links TRBV25-1 to TRBJ1-2, with TRBD1 identical over 10 bases. The CDR3 has 13 amino acids. Per germline, CDR1 MGHDK and CDR2 SYGVNS. V lost 6 bases to trimming and J lost 7 bases; unmatched junction nucleotides: 5. In DNA form, the CDR3 reads TGTGCCAGCAGCAGGGACAGGGGTCGTGGCTACACCTTC. Protein sequence: CASSRDRGRGYTF.

The V gene is TRBV7-8, the J gene TRBJ1-2; a weak D match, TRBD1 (5 bases). Trimming removed 2 bases from V and 4 bases from J, with 11 bases in between. This CDR3 has 14 amino acids. CDR1 and CDR2 from the germline V gene are SGHVS and FQNEAQ. CDR3 protein: CASSLSEGFYGYTF. The CDR3 DNA reads as TGTGCCAGCAGCTTATCAGAGGGGTTCTATGGCTACACCTTC.